Listed below are T cell receptor beta chains from one sample, sequenced in a study of cytomegalovirus exposure and HLA in healthy donors. Measured with immunoSEQ multiplex PCR; TCRdb has only the in-frame clones, and not every one. The sample contains about 150,000 clones, approximately 76% of which appear only once. The sequenced material came from PBMCs. Receptor source: a man aged 35 to 55 in good health and CMV-seronegative. CDR3s include the opening cysteine and the closing phenylalanine or tryptophan. The D gene is left open where the match is weak. Expanded clones are given a class, and other clones once, few, many or no size at all.

-	16	TRBV11-2	TRBJ2-4	-	TGTGCCAGCAGCTTAACCGGGAGCCAGGACGTAGACATTCAGTACTTC	CASSLTGSQDVDIQYF
few	16	TRBV5-4	TRBJ2-7	TRBD2	TGTGCCAGCAGCCAAGATGGAGCGGGAGCCACCTACGAGCAGTACTTC	CASSQDGAGATYEQYF
-	15	TRBV7-2	TRBJ2-7	-	TGTGCCAGCAGCTCGACGCGGGACAGTTCGTACGAGCAGTACTTC	CASSSTRDSSYEQYF
-	12	TRBV9	TRBJ1-2	-	TGTGCCAGCAGAGCGTCTGAGAGTGGCTACACCTTC	CASRASESGYTF
once	16	TRBV5-1	TRBJ2-2	-	TGCGCCAGCAGCCTCACTAGCTTAGGGAACACCGGGGAGCTGTTTTTT	CASSLTSLGNTGELFF
-	13	TRBV5-1	TRBJ2-2	-	TGCGCCAGCAGGAGTTGGAACACCGGGGAGCTGTTTTTT	CASRSWNTGELFF
-	13	TRBV30	TRBJ2-1	-	TGTGCCTTGCAGGGGAGCTTCTACAATGAGCAGTTCTTC	CALQGSFYNEQFF
-	17	TRBV18	TRBJ1-6	-	TGTGCCAGCTCACCACCGTCAGCCGACAGACGTAATTCACCCCTCCACTTT	CASSPPSADRRNSPLHF
-	14	TRBV6-1	TRBJ1-4	-	TGTGCCAGCAGGCACGGAGCAACTAATGAAAAACTGTTTTTT	CASRHGATNEKLFF
-	16	TRBV28	TRBJ1-3	TRBD1	TGTGCCAGCAGTCCGACAGGGACCTCTGGTAGAAACACCATATATTTT	CASSPTGTSGRNTIYF
-	15	TRBV19	TRBJ2-6	-	TGTGCCAGTAGTATTTATAGCTCTGGGGCCAACGTCCTGACTTTC	CASSIYSSGANVLTF
-	15	TRBV28	TRBJ2-1	TRBD2	TGTGCCAGCAGGCCTAGCGGGAGCTCCTACAATGAGCAGTTCTTC	CASRPSGSSYNEQFF
-	20	TRBV5-1	TRBJ2-7	-	TGCGCCAGCAGCCCCGTGCAGGGAGCCCTTAGACTAGAGCCCTCTCACGGGCAGTACTTC	CASSPVQGALRLEPSHGQYF
-	13	TRBV6-1	TRBJ2-3	-	TGTGCCAGCTGCCAGAAGGGGACAGATACGCAGTATTTT	CASCQKGTDTQYF
-	15	TRBV9	TRBJ2-7	TRBD1	TGTGCCAGCAGCGCGGGGACAGGGGTGATCGACGAGCAGTACTTC	CASSAGTGVIDEQYF
-	15	TRBV6-5	TRBJ2-7	TRBD2	TGTGCCAGCAGTTACTTTAGCGGGAGCTCCTACGAGCAGTACTTC	CASSYFSGSSYEQYF
-	15	TRBV28	TRBJ1-2	-	TGTGCCAGCAGTTTGAGTGGTGGGGGCAACTATGGCTACACCTTC	CASSLSGGGNYGYTF
-	15	TRBV5-1	TRBJ2-7	-	TGCGCCAGCAGCCCATACGACAGGCTCTCCTACGAGCAGTACTTC	CASSPYDRLSYEQYF
-	17	TRBV4-1	TRBJ1-5	TRBD1	TGCGCCAGCAGCCCGGGACAGGGGGCTTATAGCAATCAGCCCCAGCATTTT	CASSPGQGAYSNQPQHF
-	14	TRBV29-1	TRBJ2-7	TRBD1	TGCAGCGTTGGCCGGCCGGACAGGGGTTGGGAGCAGTACTTC	CSVGRPDRGWEQYF
few	16	TRBV6-5	TRBJ2-3	-	TGTGCCAGCAGCTACCACCCCGGGGTTGTGGGAGATACGCAGTATTTT	CASSYHPGVVGDTQYF
-	17	TRBV10-3	TRBJ2-3	TRBD2	TGTGCCATCAAGCGGCTAGCGGGAGGAAGGGACACAGATACGCAGTATTTT	CAIKRLAGGRDTDTQYF
-	16	TRBV28	TRBJ1-1	-	TGTGCCAGCACCCCAACGGCGGGGGGTGGAGACACTGAAGCTTTCTTT	CASTPTAGGGDTEAFF
-	17	TRBV27	TRBJ2-2	TRBD1	TGTGCCAGCAGTCCAAAACGCCTCGACAGGGTGGCCGGGGAGCTGTTTTTT	CASSPKRLDRVAGELFF
-	18	TRBV7-9	TRBJ2-1	TRBD2	TGTGCCAGCAGCGGGGCGCTGGGGGCTAGCGGGAGGGCTGATGAGCAGTTCTTC	CASSGALGASGRADEQFF
-	13	TRBV7-2	TRBJ2-7	TRBD1	TGTGCCAGCAGCACGGGACAGGGGTACGAGCAGTACTTC	CASSTGQGYEQYF